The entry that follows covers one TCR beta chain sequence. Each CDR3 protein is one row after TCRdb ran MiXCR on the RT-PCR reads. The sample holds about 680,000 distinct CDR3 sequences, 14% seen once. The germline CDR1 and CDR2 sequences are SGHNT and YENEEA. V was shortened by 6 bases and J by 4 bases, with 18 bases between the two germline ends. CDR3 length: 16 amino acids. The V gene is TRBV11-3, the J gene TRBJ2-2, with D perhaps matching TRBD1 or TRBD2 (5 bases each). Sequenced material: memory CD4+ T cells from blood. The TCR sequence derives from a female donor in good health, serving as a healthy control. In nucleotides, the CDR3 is TGTGCCAGCAGACAAAGGGACGGCTCGAGCACCGGGGAGCTGTTTTTT. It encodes CASRQRDGSSTGELFF.